This TCR beta chain came from a study of CD8+ T cells in alopecia areata. Findings of the study overall: Clonality was higher in lesional than normal scalp, especially in alopecia totalis/universalis. Shared TCR sequences were less clear between patients than in mice, possibly partly from HLA diversity.

Comments on this clone: The antigen is unknown.

The V and J ends lost 4 bases and 4 bases respectively, with 5 bases between them. This CDR3 is built from 12 residues. Germline V CDR1 and CDR2: LNHDA, SQIVND (reference sequence). Reverse transcribed after extraction, RNA yielded cDNA as the sequencing template. The data were produced by immunoSEQ multiplex PCR, yet TCRdb's version contains in-frame clones alone and is incomplete. The table shows about 30,000 clones, with less than 75% occurring only once. As part of sample collection, lesional scalp punch biopsies and peripheral blood were taken from alopecia areata patients. PBMCs provided sorted CD4+ and CD8+ T cells.

V usage is TRBV19 and J usage is TRBJ1-5, with no clear D. Material: NKG2D-high CD8+ T cells sorted from blood. This clonotype was sampled from a human donor with alopecia areata. CDR3 sequence (DNA): TGTGCCAGTAGTAATATGAATCAGCCCCAGCATTTT. This gives the protein CASSNMNQPQHF.